This T cell receptor beta chain appears in the sequencing data of a study of Ad26.COV2.S vaccination and SARS-CoV-2 variants. Libraries were prepared by immunoSEQ multiplex PCR; TCRdb keeps only in-frame clonotypes and omits some of them. This table has around 300,000 clones, around 89% appearing once. This sample's treatment: 19 received Ad26.COV2.S at low or high dose, single or two shots; several received placebo; per-sample allocation not given. At day 63 after the first vaccine or placebo injection, samples were drawn. CDR1 is MNHEY and CDR2 is SVGAGI in the germline V gene. V was shortened by 6 bases and J by 12 bases, with 21 bases between the two germline ends. The CDR3 runs to 13 residues.

This sequence joins TRBV6-5 and TRBJ2-7; D perhaps matches TRBD1 (8 bases). Sequencing was performed on peripheral blood, taken in a trial of Ad26.COV2.S vaccine versus placebo. This receptor was identified in a person between 18 and 65 years old who received the Ad26.COV2.S COVID-19 vaccine or a placebo. CDR3 amino acids: CASSRGQGGVRYF. The CDR3 region has the DNA TGTGCCAGCAGCCGAGGACAGGGAGGGGTTCGGTACTTC.